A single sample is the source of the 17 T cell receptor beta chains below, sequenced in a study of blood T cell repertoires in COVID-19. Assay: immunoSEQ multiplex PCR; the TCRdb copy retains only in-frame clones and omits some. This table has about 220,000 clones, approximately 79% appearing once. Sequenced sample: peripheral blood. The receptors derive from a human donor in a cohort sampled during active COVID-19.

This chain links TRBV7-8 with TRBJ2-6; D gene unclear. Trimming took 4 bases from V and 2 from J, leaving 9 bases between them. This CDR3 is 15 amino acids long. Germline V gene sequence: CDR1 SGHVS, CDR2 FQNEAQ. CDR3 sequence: CASSWSLPGANVLTF. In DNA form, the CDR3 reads TGTGCCAGCAGCTGGAGTTTGCCTGGGGCCAACGTCCTGACTTTC.

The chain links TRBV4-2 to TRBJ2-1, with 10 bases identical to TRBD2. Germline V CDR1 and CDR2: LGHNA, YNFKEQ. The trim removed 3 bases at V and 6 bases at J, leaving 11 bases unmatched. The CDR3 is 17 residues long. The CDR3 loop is CASSQPGVVAGGNEQFF. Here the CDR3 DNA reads TGTGCCAGCAGCCAGCCTGGGGTGGTAGCGGGGGGCAATGAGCAGTTCTTC.

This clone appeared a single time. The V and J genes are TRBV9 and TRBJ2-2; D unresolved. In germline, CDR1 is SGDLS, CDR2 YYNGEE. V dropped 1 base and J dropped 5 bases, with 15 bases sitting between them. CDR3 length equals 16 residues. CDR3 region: CASSVQKFSYTGELFF. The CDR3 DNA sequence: TGTGCCAGCAGCGTACAAAAGTTCAGTTATACCGGGGAGCTGTTTTTT.

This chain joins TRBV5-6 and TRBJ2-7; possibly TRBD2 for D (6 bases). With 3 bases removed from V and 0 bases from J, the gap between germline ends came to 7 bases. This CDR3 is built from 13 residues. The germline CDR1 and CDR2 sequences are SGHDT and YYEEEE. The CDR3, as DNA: TGTGCCAGCAGCTCGACTAGCTCCTACGAGCAGTACTTC. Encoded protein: CASSSTSSYEQYF.

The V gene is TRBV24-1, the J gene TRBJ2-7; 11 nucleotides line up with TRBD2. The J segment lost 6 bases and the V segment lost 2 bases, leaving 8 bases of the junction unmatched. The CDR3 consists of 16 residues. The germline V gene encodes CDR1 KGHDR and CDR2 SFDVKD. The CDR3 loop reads CATSDSLLAGEGEQYF. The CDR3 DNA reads TGTGCCACCAGTGATTCCCTACTAGCGGGAGAGGGCGAGCAGTACTTC.

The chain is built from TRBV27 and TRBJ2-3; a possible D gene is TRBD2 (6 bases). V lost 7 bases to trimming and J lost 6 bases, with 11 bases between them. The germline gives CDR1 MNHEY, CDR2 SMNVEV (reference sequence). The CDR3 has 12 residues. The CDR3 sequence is CASTGEPDTQYF. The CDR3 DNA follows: TGTGCCAGCACGGGGGAACCGGATACGCAGTATTTT.

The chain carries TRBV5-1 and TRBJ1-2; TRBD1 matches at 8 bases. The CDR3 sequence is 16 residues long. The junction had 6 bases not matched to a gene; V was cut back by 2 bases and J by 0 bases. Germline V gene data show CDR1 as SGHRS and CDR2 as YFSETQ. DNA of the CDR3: TGCGCCAGCAGCTTAATGACAGGGGAACCTAACTATGGCTACACCTTC. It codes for CASSLMTGEPNYGYTF.

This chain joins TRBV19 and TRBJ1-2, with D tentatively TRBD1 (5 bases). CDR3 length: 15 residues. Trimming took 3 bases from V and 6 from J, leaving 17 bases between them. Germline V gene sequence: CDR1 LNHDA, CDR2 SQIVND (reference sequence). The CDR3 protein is CASSMGGTRVHGYTF. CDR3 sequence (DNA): TGTGCCAGTAGTATGGGAGGGACGAGAGTACATGGCTACACCTTC.

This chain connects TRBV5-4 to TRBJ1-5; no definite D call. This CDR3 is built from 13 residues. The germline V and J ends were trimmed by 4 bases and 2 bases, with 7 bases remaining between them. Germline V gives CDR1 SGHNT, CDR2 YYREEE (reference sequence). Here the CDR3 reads CASSPGRNQPQHF. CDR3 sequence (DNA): TGTGCCAGCAGCCCCGGTCGCAATCAGCCCCAGCATTTT.

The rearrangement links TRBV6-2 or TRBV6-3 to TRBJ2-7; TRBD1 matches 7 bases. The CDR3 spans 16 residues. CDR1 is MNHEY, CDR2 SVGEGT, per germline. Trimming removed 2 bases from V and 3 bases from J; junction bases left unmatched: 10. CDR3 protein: CASSYPRTGTDYEQYF. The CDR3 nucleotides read TGTGCCAGCAGTTACCCTAGGACAGGCACCGACTACGAGCAGTACTTC.

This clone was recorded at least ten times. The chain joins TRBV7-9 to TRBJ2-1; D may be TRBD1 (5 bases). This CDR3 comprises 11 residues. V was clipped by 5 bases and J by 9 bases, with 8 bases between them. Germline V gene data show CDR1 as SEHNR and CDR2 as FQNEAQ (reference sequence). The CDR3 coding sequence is TGTGCCAGCAGCGGCGACAGTGAGCAGTTCTTC. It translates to CASSGDSEQFF.

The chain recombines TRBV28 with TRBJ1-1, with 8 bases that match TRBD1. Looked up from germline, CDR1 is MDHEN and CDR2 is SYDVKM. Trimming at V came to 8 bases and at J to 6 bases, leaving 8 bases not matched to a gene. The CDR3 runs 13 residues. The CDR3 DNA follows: TGTGCCAGCCGATATACAGGGGGACCTGAAGCTTTCTTT. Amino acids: CASRYTGGPEAFF.

The CDR3 region is CASSQRGRGISSYNEQFF. The CDR3 region has the DNA TGCGCCAGCAGCCAGAGGGGGCGGGGTATAAGCTCCTACAATGAGCAGTTCTTC. The chain links TRBV4-3 to TRBJ2-1; maybe TRBD1 (7 bases). Germline V gene sequence: CDR1 LGHNA, CDR2 YSLEER. V lost 3 bases and J 0 bases, leaving 18 bases between the germline ends. The CDR3 has 18 amino acids.

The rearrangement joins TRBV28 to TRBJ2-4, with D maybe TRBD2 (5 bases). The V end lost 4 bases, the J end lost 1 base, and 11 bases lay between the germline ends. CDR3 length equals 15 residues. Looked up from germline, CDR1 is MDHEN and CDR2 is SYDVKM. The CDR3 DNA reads TGTGCCAGCAGTTCCGGAGGTGGGGCCAAAAACATTCAGTACTTC. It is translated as CASSSGGGAKNIQYF.

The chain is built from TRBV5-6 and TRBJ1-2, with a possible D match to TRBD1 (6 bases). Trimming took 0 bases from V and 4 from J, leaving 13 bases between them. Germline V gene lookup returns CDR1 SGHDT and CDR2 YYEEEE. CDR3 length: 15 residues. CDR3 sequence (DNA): TGTGCCAGCAGCTTGGGGGCAGGGACAACCTATGGCTACACCTTC. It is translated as CASSLGAGTTYGYTF.

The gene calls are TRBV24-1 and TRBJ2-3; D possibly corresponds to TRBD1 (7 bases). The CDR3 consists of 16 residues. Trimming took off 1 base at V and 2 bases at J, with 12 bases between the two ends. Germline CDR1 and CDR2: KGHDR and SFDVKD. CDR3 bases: TGTGCCACCAGTGATTTAAGCAGGGGGGACACAGATACGCAGTATTTT. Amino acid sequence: CATSDLSRGDTDTQYF.

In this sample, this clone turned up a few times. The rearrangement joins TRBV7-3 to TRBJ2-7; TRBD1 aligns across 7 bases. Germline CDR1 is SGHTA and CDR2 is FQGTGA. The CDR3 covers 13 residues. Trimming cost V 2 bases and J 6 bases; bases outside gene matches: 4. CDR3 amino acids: CASSLSSGGEQYF. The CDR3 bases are TGTGCCAGCAGCTTATCTTCAGGGGGCGAGCAGTACTTC.